The 17 T cell receptor beta chains listed next were all sequenced from one sample in a study of CD8+ T cells in alopecia areata. RNA was isolated and reverse transcribed to cDNA, the sequencing template. Here immunoSEQ multiplex PCR was the method, and the copy in TCRdb shows in-frame clones only, minus some. The data contain some 130,000 clones, about 47% of them singletons. The sample was CD8+ T cells sorted from blood, taken at week 0. The receptors derive from a human donor with alopecia areata.

The rearrangement uses TRBV6-5 and TRBJ2-1; a possible D gene is TRBD2 (6 bases). The V gene's germline CDR1 is MNHEY and CDR2 SVGAGI. V lost 2 bases to trimming and J lost 4 bases, with 9 bases between them. This CDR3 has 14 residues. The CDR3 protein is CASSYGGVYNEQFF. The CDR3, as DNA: TGTGCCAGCAGTTACGGCGGGGTGTACAATGAGCAGTTCTTC.

This rearrangement joins TRBV7-9 to TRBJ2-7; D is ambiguous. CDR3 length: 13 amino acids. V was clipped by 6 bases and J by 5 bases, with 14 bases between them. Germline V gives CDR1 SEHNR, CDR2 FQNEAQ (reference sequence). CDR3 DNA sequence: TGTGCCAGCAGTCCAGTGGAGAGGAACGAGCAGTACTTC. This encodes CASSPVERNEQYF.

This sequence joins TRBV27 and TRBJ2-6; D may be TRBD1 (6 bases). Germline V CDR1 and CDR2: MNHEY, SMNVEV (reference sequence). This CDR3 has 16 amino acids. The V end was cut by 0 bases, the J end by 4 bases, with 10 bases between. The CDR3 coding sequence is TGTGCCAGCAGTTTATCTCCAGGGGTCGGGGCCAACGTCCTGACTTTC. The encoded protein is CASSLSPGVGANVLTF.

The rearrangement uses TRBV6-5 and TRBJ2-7, with D perhaps matching TRBD1 (6 bases). CDR1 MNHEY and CDR2 SVGAGI come from the germline V gene. With 2 bases removed from V and 4 bases from J, the gap between germline ends came to 12 bases. This CDR3 spans 14 amino acids. The chain's CDR3 is CASSYTLQGYEQYF. The CDR3 bases are TGTGCCAGCAGTTACACACTACAGGGATACGAGCAGTACTTC.

The CDR3: CASSVGGTSGSTDTQYF. For the CDR3, the DNA is TGTGCCAGCAGCGTCGGCGGGACTAGCGGAAGCACAGATACGCAGTATTTT. V gene TRBV11-2 combines with J gene TRBJ2-3; 11 bases agree with TRBD2. Germline CDR1 and CDR2: SGHAT and FQNNGV. Losses at the gene ends were 5 bases for V and 0 bases for J; bases not matched to a gene: 7. This CDR3 has 17 amino acids.

V gene TRBV5-6 combines with J gene TRBJ2-5; 11 bases are a match to TRBD2. The CDR3 totals 16 residues. CDR1 SGHDT and CDR2 YYEEEE come from the germline V gene. V lost 4 bases, J lost 2 bases, and 7 bases stayed unmatched. The CDR3 DNA sequence: TGTGCCAGCAGCAGGAGACTAGCGGGGCTTCAAGAGACCCAGTACTTC. Amino acid sequence: CASSRRLAGLQETQYF.

The chain combines TRBV5-4 with TRBJ1-2; no clear D gene. Germline CDR1 SGHNT, CDR2 YYREEE (reference sequence). CDR3 length: 12 amino acids. V gave up 0 bases and J gave up 8 bases, with 8 bases separating them. The CDR3 DNA follows: TGTGCCAGCAGCTTGGCGTTGGGGGGCTACACCTTC. Its translation is CASSLALGGYTF. Based on the CDR3 plus reference TRBV5-4 and TRBJ1-2, the full variable domain is ETGVTQSPTHLIKTRGQQVTLRCSSQSGHNTVSWYQQALGQGPQFIFQYYREEENGRGNFPPRFSGLQFPNYSSELNVNALELDDSALYLCASSLALGGYTFGSGTRLTVV.

The CDR3 loop is CASSHALEDYEQYF. The CDR3 DNA reads TGCGCCAGCAGCCACGCACTGGAGGACTACGAGCAGTACTTC. J is TRBJ2-7 and V is TRBV4-3, with a weak D call TRBD2 (5 bases). Germline values: CDR1 LGHNA, CDR2 YSLEER. The CDR3 sequence is 14 residues long. The V end lost 3 bases, the J end lost 3 bases, and 12 bases lay between the germline ends.

The chain uses TRBV27 and TRBJ2-1; D is perhaps TRBD2 (5 bases). The germline CDR1 and CDR2 sequences are MNHEY and SMNVEV (reference sequence). V dropped 2 bases and J dropped 6 bases, with 14 bases sitting between them. This CDR3 comprises 15 residues. The CDR3 DNA follows: TGTGCCAGCAGTTTACGAGGGATATACAGCAATGAGCAGTTCTTC. Its protein is CASSLRGIYSNEQFF.

This chain connects TRBV7-9 to TRBJ2-1; 9 positions agree with TRBD2. The CDR3 has 16 amino acids. The germline V gene encodes CDR1 SEHNR and CDR2 FQNEAQ (reference sequence). The V segment lost 3 bases and the J segment 0 bases; nucleotides outside the gene matches: 3. The CDR3 region is CASSFSGGSSYNEQFF. The CDR3 DNA follows: TGTGCCAGCAGCTTTAGCGGGGGAAGCTCCTACAATGAGCAGTTCTTC.

This sequence joins TRBV30 and TRBJ2-4, with D perhaps matching TRBD2 (6 bases). The CDR3 has 15 amino acids. V was trimmed by 2 bases and J by 3 bases, leaving 14 bases between them. Germline V lookup: CDR1 GTSNPN, CDR2 SVGIG (reference sequence). CDR3 region: CAWSSWGEDKNIQYF. CDR3 coding DNA: TGTGCCTGGAGTTCGTGGGGGGAGGACAAAAACATTCAGTACTTC.

The chain couples TRBV29-1 to TRBJ2-7; 7 bases agree with TRBD1. Germline CDR1 SQVTM, CDR2 ANQGSEA. The CDR3 has 14 amino acids. Losses at the gene ends were 1 base for V and 4 bases for J; bases not matched to a gene: 7. The chain's CDR3 is CSVEVWSGGYEQYF. In DNA, the CDR3 is TGCAGCGTTGAAGTCTGGTCAGGGGGTTACGAGCAGTACTTC.

The chain links TRBV27 to TRBJ1-4; TRBD1 matches at 10 bases. This CDR3 has 17 residues. Trimming took 5 bases from V and 8 from J; bases not matched to a gene: 14. The germline V gene has CDR1 MNHEY and CDR2 SMNVEV (reference sequence). The DNA of the CDR3 is TGTGCCAGCAGTCCAATACATTCCGACAGGGGGCCAGAAAAACTGTTTTTT. Translating it yields CASSPIHSDRGPEKLFF.

This clone was recorded once. This chain's CDR3 is CASSGRQGAQPYEQYF. For the CDR3, the DNA is TGTGCCAGCAGCGGGCGACAGGGGGCGCAACCCTACGAGCAGTACTTC. The chain joins TRBV7-9 to TRBJ2-7; 10 bases match TRBD1. The CDR3 covers 16 residues. Germline-derived CDR1 and CDR2 are SEHNR and FQNEAQ (reference sequence). V trimming: 5 bases; J trimming: 2 bases; junction bases outside the gene matches: 9.

The genes are TRBV13 and TRBJ2-5; D is unresolved. V lost 3 bases and J 1 base, leaving 9 bases between the germline ends. This CDR3 has 14 residues. Germline CDR1 reads PRHDT; CDR2 reads FYEKMQ (reference sequence). In nucleotides, the CDR3 is TGTGCCAGCAGCTTGTGGATCTCCCAAGAGACCCAGTACTTC. This encodes CASSLWISQETQYF.

The chain couples TRBV9 to TRBJ2-1, with a possible D match to TRBD1 (6 bases). This CDR3 contains 15 residues. The V gene's germline CDR1 is SGDLS and CDR2 YYNGEE. The V gene lost 1 base and the J gene lost 7 bases, with 15 bases spanning the gap. CDR3 DNA: TGTGCCAGCAGCGTAAGGTCAGGGGTTGGGAATGAGCAGTTCTTC. Translating it yields CASSVRSGVGNEQFF. Filled out from reference TRBV9 and TRBJ2-1, the complete variable domain reads DSGVTQTPKHLITATGQRVTLRCSPRSGDLSVYWYQQSLDQGLQFLIQYYNGEERAKGNILERFSAQQFPDLHSELNLSSLELGDSALYFCASSVRSGVGNEQFFGPGTRLTVL.

The V and J genes are TRBV13 and TRBJ2-7, with D perhaps matching TRBD1 (5 bases). Germline CDR1 PRHDT, CDR2 FYEKMQ (reference sequence). V was clipped by 4 bases and J by 1 base, with 8 bases between them. CDR3 length: 13 amino acids. CDR3 DNA: TGTGCCAGCAGCTGGCAGGGATCCTACGAGCAGTACTTC. Amino acids: CASSWQGSYEQYF.